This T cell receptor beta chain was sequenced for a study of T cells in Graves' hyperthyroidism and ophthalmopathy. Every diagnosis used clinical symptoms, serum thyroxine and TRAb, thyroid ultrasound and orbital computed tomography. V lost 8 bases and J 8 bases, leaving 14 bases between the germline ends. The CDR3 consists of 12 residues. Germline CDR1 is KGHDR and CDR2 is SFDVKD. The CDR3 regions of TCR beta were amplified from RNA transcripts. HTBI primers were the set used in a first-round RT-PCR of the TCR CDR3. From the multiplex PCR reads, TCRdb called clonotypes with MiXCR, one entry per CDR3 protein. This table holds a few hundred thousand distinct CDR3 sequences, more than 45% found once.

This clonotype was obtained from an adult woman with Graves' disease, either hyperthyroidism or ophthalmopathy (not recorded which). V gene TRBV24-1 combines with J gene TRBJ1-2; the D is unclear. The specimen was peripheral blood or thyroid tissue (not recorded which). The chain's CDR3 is CATMGLAEGYTF. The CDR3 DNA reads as TGTGCCACCATGGGTTTAGCGGAAGGCTACACCTTC.